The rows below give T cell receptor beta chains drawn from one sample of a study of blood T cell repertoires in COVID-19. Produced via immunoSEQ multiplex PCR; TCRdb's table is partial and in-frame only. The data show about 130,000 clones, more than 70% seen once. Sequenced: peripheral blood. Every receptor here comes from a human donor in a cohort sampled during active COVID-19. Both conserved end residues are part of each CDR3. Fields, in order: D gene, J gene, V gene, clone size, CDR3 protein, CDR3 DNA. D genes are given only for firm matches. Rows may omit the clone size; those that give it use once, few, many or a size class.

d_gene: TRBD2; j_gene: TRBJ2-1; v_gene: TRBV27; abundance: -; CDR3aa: CASSPRGGLAGGNEQFF; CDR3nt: TGTGCCAGCAGTCCGAGGGGGGGACTAGCGGGAGGAAATGAGCAGTTCTTC
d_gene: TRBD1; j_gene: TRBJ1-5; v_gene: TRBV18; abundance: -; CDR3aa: CASSPQVGGPSNQPQHF; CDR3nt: TGTGCCAGCTCACCACAAGTAGGGGGCCCTAGCAATCAGCCCCAGCATTTT
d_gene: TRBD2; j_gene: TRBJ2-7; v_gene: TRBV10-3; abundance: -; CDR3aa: CAIRGLAGDGEQYF; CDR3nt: TGTGCCATCAGGGGACTAGCGGGAGACGGTGAGCAGTACTTC
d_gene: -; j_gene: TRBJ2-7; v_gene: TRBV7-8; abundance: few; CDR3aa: CATRVRGAYEQYF; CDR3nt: TGTGCCACCAGGGTGCGGGGAGCCTACGAGCAGTACTTC
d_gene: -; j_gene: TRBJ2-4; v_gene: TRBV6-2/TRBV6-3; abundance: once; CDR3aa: CASSYARSHKNIQYF; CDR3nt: TGTGCCAGCAGTTACGCCCGGAGTCACAAAAACATTCAGTACTTC
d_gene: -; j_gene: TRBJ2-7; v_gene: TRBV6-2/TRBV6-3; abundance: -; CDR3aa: CASSYLAYEQYF; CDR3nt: TGTGCCAGCAGTTACCTAGCCTACGAGCAGTACTTC
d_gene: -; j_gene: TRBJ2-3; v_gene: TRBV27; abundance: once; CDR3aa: CASHLAGIADTQYF; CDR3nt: TGTGCCAGCCACCTGGCGGGTATCGCAGATACGCAGTATTTT
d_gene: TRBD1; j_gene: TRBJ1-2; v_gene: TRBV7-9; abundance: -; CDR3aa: CASSLPGQGDDGYTF; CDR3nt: TGTGCCAGCAGCTTACCGGGACAGGGGGACGACGGCTACACCTTC
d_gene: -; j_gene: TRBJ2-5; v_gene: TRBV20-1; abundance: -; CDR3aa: CSASNGVWRVHF; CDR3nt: TGCAGTGCTAGTAATGGGGTATGGCGGGTCCACTTC
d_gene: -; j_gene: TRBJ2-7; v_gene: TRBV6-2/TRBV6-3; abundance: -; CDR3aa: CASSLGTYEQYF; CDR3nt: TGTGCCAGCAGCCTCGGGACCTACGAGCAGTACTTC
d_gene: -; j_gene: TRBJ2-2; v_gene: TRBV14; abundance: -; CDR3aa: CASSAGLTGELFF; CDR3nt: TGTGCCAGCAGCGCCGGACTCACCGGGGAGCTGTTTTTT
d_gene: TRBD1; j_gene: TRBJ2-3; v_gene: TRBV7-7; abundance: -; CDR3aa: CASSYNRGADTQYF; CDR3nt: TGTGCCAGCAGCTATAACAGGGGGGCAGATACGCAGTATTTT
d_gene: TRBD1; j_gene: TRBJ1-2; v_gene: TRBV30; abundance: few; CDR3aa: CAWRRTGVGYTF; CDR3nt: TGTGCCTGGAGAAGAACAGGGGTCGGCTACACCTTC
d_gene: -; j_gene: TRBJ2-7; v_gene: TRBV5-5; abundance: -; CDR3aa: CASSLDRSSYEQYF; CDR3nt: TGTGCCAGCAGCTTGGACAGGAGCTCCTACGAGCAGTACTTC
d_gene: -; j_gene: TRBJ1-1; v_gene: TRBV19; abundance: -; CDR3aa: CASCTPGNTEAFF; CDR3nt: TGTGCCAGTTGCACTCCGGGGAACACTGAAGCTTTCTTT
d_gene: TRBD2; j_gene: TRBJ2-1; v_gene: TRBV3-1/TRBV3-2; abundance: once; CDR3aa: CASSQLLTSGNDEQFF; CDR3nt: TGTGCCAGCAGCCAACTCCTCACTAGCGGGAATGATGAGCAGTTCTTC
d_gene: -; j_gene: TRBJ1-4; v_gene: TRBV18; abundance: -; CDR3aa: CASSNSLVNEKLFF; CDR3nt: TGTGCCAGCTCAAACAGCTTAGTTAATGAAAAACTGTTTTTT
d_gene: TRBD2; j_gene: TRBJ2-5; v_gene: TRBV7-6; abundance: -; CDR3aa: CASGKMGGQQETQYF; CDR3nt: TGTGCCAGCGGTAAAATGGGAGGGCAACAAGAGACCCAGTACTTC
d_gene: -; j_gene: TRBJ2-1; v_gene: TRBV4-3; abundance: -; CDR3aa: CASSQGGGQMNEQFF; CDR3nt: TGCGCCAGCAGCCAAGGGGGCGGACAAATGAATGAGCAGTTCTTC
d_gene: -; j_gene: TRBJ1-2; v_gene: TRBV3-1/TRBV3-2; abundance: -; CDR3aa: CASSSRDTYGYTF; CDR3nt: TGTGCCAGCAGCAGCCGGGACACCTATGGCTACACCTTC
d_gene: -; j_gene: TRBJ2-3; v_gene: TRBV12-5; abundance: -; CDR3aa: CASGAQGLSTDTQYF; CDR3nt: TGTGCTAGTGGTGCCCAGGGACTTTCCACAGATACGCAGTATTTT
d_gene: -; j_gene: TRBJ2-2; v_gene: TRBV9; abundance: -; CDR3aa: CASSTRLFAGSDTGELFF; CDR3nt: TGTGCCAGCAGCACCCGACTCTTTGCGGGCTCAGACACCGGGGAGCTGTTTTTT
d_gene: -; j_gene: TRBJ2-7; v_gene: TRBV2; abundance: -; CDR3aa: CATPLPGLFDYEQYF; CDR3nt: TGTGCCACCCCTCTTCCTGGGCTCTTCGACTACGAGCAGTACTTC
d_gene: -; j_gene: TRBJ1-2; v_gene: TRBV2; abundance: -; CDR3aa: CASSEAGRHDIYGYTF; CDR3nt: TGTGCCAGCAGTGAAGCCGGCAGGCACGACATCTATGGCTACACCTTC
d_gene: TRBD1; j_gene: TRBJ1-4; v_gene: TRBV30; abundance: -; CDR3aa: CAWSRGQGEKLFF; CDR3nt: TGTGCCTGGAGTAGGGGGCAGGGTGAAAAACTGTTTTTT
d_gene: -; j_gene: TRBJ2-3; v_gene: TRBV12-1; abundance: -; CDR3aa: CASSSPKSVAADTQYF; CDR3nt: TGTGCCAGCAGCTCGCCTAAATCTGTAGCGGCGGATACGCAGTATTTT
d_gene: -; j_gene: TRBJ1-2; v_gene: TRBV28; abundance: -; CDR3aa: CASSSPPERNYGYTF; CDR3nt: TGTGCCAGCAGTTCCCCCCCCGAACGGAACTATGGCTACACCTTC
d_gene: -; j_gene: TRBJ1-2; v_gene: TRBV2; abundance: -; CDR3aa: CASRTGRLNYGYTF; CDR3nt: TGTGCCAGCAGAACAGGGAGATTGAACTATGGCTACACCTTC
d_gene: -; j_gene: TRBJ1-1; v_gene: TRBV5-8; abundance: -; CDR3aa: CASSNRWRTSTEAFF; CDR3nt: TGTGCCAGCAGTAATAGGTGGAGGACTTCCACTGAAGCTTTCTTT
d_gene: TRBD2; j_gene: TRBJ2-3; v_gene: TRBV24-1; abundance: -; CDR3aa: CATSDLAGANADTQYF; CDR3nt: TGTGCCACCAGTGATTTAGCGGGGGCCAACGCAGATACGCAGTATTTT
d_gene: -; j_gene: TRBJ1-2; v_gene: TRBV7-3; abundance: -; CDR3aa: CASSSSDRSRLFGYTF; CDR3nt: TGTGCCAGCAGCTCGTCGGACAGATCCCGACTCTTTGGCTACACCTTC
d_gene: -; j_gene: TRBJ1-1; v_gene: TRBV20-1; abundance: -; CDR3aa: CSARGGTEAFF; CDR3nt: TGCAGTGCTAGAGGAGGCACTGAAGCTTTCTTT
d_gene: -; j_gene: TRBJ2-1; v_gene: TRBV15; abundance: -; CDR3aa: CATSRLSQEQFF; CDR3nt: TGTGCCACCAGCAGGCTTTCCCAGGAGCAGTTCTTC
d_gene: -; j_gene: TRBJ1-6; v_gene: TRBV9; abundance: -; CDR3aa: CASSVEPGSSPLHF; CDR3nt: TGTGCCAGCAGCGTAGAACCGGGGAGCTCACCCCTCCACTTT
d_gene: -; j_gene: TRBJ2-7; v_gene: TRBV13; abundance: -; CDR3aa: CASSSAYEQYF; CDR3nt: TGTGCCAGCAGCTCTGCCTACGAGCAGTACTTC
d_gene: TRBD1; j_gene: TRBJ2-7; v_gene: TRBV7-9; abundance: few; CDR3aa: CASSLPGGPYEQYF; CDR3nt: TGTGCCAGCAGCTTACCAGGGGGCCCCTACGAGCAGTACTTC
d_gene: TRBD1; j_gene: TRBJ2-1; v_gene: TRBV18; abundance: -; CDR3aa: CASSPNRGEGQFF; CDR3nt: TGTGCCAGCTCACCAAACAGGGGGGAAGGGCAGTTCTTC
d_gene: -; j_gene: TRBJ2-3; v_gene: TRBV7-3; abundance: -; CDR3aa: CASSSQNTDTQYF; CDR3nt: TGTGCCAGCAGCTCCCAAAACACAGATACGCAGTATTTT
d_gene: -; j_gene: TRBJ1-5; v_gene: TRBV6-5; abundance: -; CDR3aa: CASSPGRSNQPQHF; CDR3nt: TGTGCCAGCAGTCCCGGGAGGTCCAATCAGCCCCAGCATTTT
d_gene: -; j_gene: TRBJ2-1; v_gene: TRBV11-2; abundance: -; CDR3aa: CASSTLPLYEQFF; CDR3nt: TGTGCCAGCAGCACTCTCCCCCTTTATGAGCAGTTCTTC
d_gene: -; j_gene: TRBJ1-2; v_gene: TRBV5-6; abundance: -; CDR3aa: CASSSSRAGVAYGYTF; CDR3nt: TGTGCCAGCAGCTCTTCTCGTGCAGGGGTGGCCTATGGCTACACCTTC
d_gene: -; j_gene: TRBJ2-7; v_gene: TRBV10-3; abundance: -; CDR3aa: CAISDPKSGGGGYEQYF; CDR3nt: TGTGCCATCAGTGATCCCAAGTCGGGGGGAGGGGGCTACGAGCAGTACTTC
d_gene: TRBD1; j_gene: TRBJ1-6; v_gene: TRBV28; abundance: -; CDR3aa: CASRRRDRNSPLHF; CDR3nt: TGTGCCAGCAGACGAAGGGACAGAAATTCACCCCTCCACTTT
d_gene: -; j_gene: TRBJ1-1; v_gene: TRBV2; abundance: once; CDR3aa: CASSKTLDSEAFF; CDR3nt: TGTGCCAGCAGCAAAACACTCGACAGTGAAGCTTTCTTT
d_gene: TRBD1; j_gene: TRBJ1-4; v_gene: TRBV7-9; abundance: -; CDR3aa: CASSLDRGWDEKLFF; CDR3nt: TGTGCCAGCAGCTTGGACAGGGGGTGGGATGAAAAACTGTTTTTT
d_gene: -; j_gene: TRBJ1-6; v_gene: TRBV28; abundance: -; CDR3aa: CASSAHHSPLHF; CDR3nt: TGTGCCAGCAGTGCTCACCACAGTCCCCTCCACTTT
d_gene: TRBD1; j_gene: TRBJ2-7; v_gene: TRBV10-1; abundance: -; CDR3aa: CASSEVGQGFEQYF; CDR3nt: TGCGCCAGCAGTGAGGTTGGACAGGGTTTCGAGCAGTACTTC
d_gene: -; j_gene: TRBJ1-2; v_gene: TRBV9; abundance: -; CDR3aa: CASSADRWGDGYTF; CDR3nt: TGTGCCAGCAGCGCCGACCGATGGGGGGATGGCTACACCTTC
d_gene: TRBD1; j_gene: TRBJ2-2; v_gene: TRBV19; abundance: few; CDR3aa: CASSLKGTGVFTGELFF; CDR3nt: TGTGCCAGTAGTCTTAAGGGGACAGGGGTGTTCACCGGGGAGCTGTTTTTT
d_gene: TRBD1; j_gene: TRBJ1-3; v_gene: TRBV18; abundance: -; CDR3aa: CASSPRDSGSGNTIYF; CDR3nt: TGTGCCAGCTCACCAAGGGACAGCGGGTCTGGAAACACCATATATTTT
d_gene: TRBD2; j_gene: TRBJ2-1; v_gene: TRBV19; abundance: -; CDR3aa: CASSTPQLAGVRNEQFF; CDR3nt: TGTGCCAGTAGTACACCCCAACTAGCGGGAGTTAGAAATGAGCAGTTCTTC